This T cell receptor (beta chain) originates from a study of response to subunit inactivated influenza vaccine. Whole-study results and caveats: Only a handful of new T cells, the authors suggested, are recruited with each seasonal influenza vaccination.

TCRdb re-called the RT-PCR reads through MiXCR, storing one row per CDR3 protein. The repertoire holds around 790,000 distinct CDR3 sequences, about 20% seen once, with roughly a tenth in the top ten. Germline loops: CDR1 DFQATT, CDR2 SNEGSKA (reference sequence). V was clipped by 6 bases and J by 1 base, with 14 bases between them. The CDR3 totals 14 residues. As to this clonotype: Its cognate antigen is unknown.

This sequence joins TRBV20-1 and TRBJ2-3; D is possibly TRBD2 (5 bases). Sequenced material: PBMCs from blood, taken about 5 days after vaccination. The origin of this receptor is a man in his fifties or sixties who received an inactivated influenza vaccine. CDR3 bases: TGCAGTGCCAGACCCGGGGATGGCACAGATACGCAGTATTTT. Its protein is CSARPGDGTDTQYF.